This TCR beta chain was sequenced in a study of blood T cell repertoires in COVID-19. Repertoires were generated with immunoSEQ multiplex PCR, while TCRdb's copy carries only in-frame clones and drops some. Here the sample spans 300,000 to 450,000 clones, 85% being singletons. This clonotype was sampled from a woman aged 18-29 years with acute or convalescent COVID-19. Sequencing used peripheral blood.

CDR3 bases: TGTGCCACCAGTGATCTGGGGGGAGGGGAGACCCAGTACTTC. Encoded protein: CATSDLGGGETQYF. V gene TRBV24-1 combines with J gene TRBJ2-5; TRBD2 matches at 7 bases. CDR1 KGHDR and CDR2 SFDVKD come from the germline V gene. The CDR3 covers 14 residues. Germline trimming cut 3 bases from V and 5 bases from J; bases unmatched to any gene: 5.